The sequence of this T cell receptor (beta chain) was determined in a study of blood T cell repertoires in COVID-19 (dated by TCRdb to 2018 to 2021). Background on the whole study: Samples from collaborators originated in the United States, Italy and Spain and spanned both the acute and convalescent phases of COVID-19. Where available, HLA class I and class II types were obtained from metadata supplied by the sample provider rather than from assay-based typing. Samples came from the ongoing ImmuneRACE study (first 160 participants) plus 1,254 subjects from 6 global collaborators. The sample metadata nearly always contained a de-identified subject ID, COVID-19 status, age in years and sex. The repertoires were made available in a free public database intended to serve as a resource for research on the immune response to SARS-CoV-2. The prospective study material was composed of cDNA or gDNA derived from T cells, B-cell-depleted T cells, or PBMCs. The dataset comprised deeply sampled blood TCRbeta repertoires from subjects exposed to, actively infected with, or recovered from COVID-19. The full study reports these points: How much clinical and demographic metadata was included differed by source and by participant, and the metadata was provided uncurated.

About this clone: Its target antigen remains unknown. No much larger clone is present one base from it, and per-base qualities are unavailable.

One collaborating source in Seattle enrolled patients during active infection and followed them longitudinally through the course of disease. Each collaborating institution followed its own protocols to collect whole blood in K2EDTA tubes. Collaborator samples were shipped for TCRbeta analysis as frozen whole blood, isolated PBMCs, or DNA extracted from either sample type. TCRbeta CDR3 regions were amplified from genomic DNA using the immunoSEQ Assay, a bias-controlled multiplex PCR. In the authors' own workflow: Within the assay, amplification of reference gene primers was used to estimate how many nucleated cells each sample contained. To quantify the absolute abundance of each unique TCRbeta CDR3 rearrangement, sequence reads were collapsed and filtered. Productive Simpson clonality was computed per sample as the square root of Simpson's diversity index over productive rearrangements. Entries here come from immuneACCESS through TCRdb and include only in-frame sequences with V and J called. Some clones fail to appear in such tables; in the studies checked, an unresolved V gene covers under half of the shortfall, and the cause of the remainder is unknown. V and J calls and clone size come straight from that table; D and trimming were deduced from the DNA. Here the sample has about 480,000 clones; roughly nine tenths occur a single time. Of the sample, roughly 0.9% is held by the ten largest clones.

Input material: peripheral blood. The TCR comes from a man younger than 35 with COVID-19, enrolled during active disease.

This receptor has the CDR3 CASSTLAGFTGELFF. In nucleotides, the sequence is TGTGCCAGCAGCACTCTAGCGGGGTTCACCGGGGAGCTGTTTTTT. The chain is assembled from TRBV27 and TRBJ2-2, with 9 junctional bases fitting TRBD2. For CDR1 and CDR2, the germline V gene (reference sequence) lists MNHEY and SMNVEV. Inclusive of the bounding cysteine and phenylalanine, the CDR3 is 15 residues long. Just the 45-base CDR3 DNA is kept, in frame starting at base 1. Relative to germline, V is missing 6 bases and J is missing 4 bases, with 6 bases of the junction outside any gene match.